The T cell receptor (beta chain) under discussion was sequenced for a study of blood T cell repertoires in COVID-19. The CDR3 consists of 16 residues. V shed 6 bases and J 0 bases; nucleotides not matched to a gene: 7. Germline values: CDR1 SNHLY, CDR2 FYNNEI. Generated by immunoSEQ multiplex PCR, the TCRdb table keeps only in-frame clones and is missing some. Among some 80,000 clones listed, around 79% were seen once. Sequencing was done on a sample of peripheral blood. This chain links TRBV2 with TRBJ2-4; 8 nucleotides agree with TRBD2. This clonotype originated in a woman of 80 years or more with active or convalescent COVID-19. CDR3 DNA: TGTGCCAGCAGCCTCGGGAGGGACTTAGCCAAAAACATTCAGTACTTC. Its protein product is CASSLGRDLAKNIQYF.